The rows below give T cell receptor beta chains drawn from one sample of a study of T cell repertoires in cytomegalovirus infection. TCRdb analysed the reads with MiXCR anew, one entry per CDR3 protein. This sample carries about 240,000 distinct CDR3 sequences, approximately 6.7% of them seen once, and the ten largest clones take roughly 6.5%. Specimen: PBMCs. The receptors were sampled from a human donor in good health (CMV status not recorded). Some clones in this sample may be carry-over from other donors' samples. Each CDR3 is given with its conserved first and last residue. The order of the fields is V gene, D gene, clone size, J gene, CDR3 protein, CDR3 DNA. A D gene is named only where the DNA matches it firmly. The listing skips clone size in some rows; elsewhere it reads once, few, many or a size class.

V: TRBV14; D: .; size: many; J: TRBJ1-6; CDR3: CASSVIRGSYNSPLHF; DNA: TGTGCCAGCAGCGTCATTCGTGGTAGCTATAATTCACCCCTCCACTTT
V: TRBV7-2; D: .; size: many; J: TRBJ1-1; CDR3: CASSLGFGREAFF; DNA: TGTGCCAGCAGCTTAGGATTTGGAAGGGAGGCTTTCTTT
V: TRBV2; D: .; size: .; J: TRBJ1-2; CDR3: CASTSYGRRDGYTF; DNA: TGTGCCAGCACGTCTTACGGCCGACGGGATGGCTACACCTTC
V: TRBV6-5; D: TRBD1; size: many; J: TRBJ1-1; CDR3: CASEAYRGASEAFF; DNA: TGTGCCAGCGAAGCCTACAGGGGTGCTTCTGAAGCTTTCTTT
V: TRBV20-1; D: .; size: many; J: TRBJ2-1; CDR3: CSATVSESREVYNEQFF; DNA: TGCAGTGCTACCGTGTCAGAAAGCAGGGAAGTCTACAATGAGCAGTTCTTC
V: TRBV6-5; D: TRBD1; size: .; J: TRBJ1-6; CDR3: CASSFAAGTGAFYNSPLHF; DNA: TGTGCCAGCAGTTTCGCCGCCGGGACAGGGGCCTTTTATAATTCACCCCTCCACTTT
V: TRBV6-2/TRBV6-3; D: .; size: many; J: TRBJ1-2; CDR3: CASSRFREVDGYTF; DNA: TGTGCCAGCAGTCGGTTCAGGGAGGTGGATGGCTACACCTTC
V: TRBV29-1; D: TRBD1; size: many; J: TRBJ1-2; CDR3: CSVDRGPYGYTF; DNA: TGCAGCGTGGACAGGGGGCCCTATGGCTACACCTTC
V: TRBV15; D: TRBD1; size: .; J: TRBJ2-5; CDR3: CATSGLTPGQGEWGWKTQYF; DNA: TGTGCCACCAGTGGACTGACCCCGGGACAGGGGGAATGGGGATGGAAGACCCAGTACTTC
V: TRBV29-1; D: .; size: few; J: TRBJ2-3; CDR3: CSVEGGRGRTDTQYF; DNA: TGCAGCGTTGAAGGAGGCAGGGGTCGCACAGATACGCAGTATTTT
V: TRBV5-1; D: TRBD2; size: few; J: TRBJ2-5; CDR3: CASSPRTSGGLEETQYF; DNA: TGCGCCAGCAGCCCTCGGACTAGCGGGGGCCTCGAGGAGACCCAGTACTTC
V: TRBV7-3; D: .; size: many; J: TRBJ1-1; CDR3: CASSLGIANTEAFF; DNA: TGTGCCAGCAGCTTAGGTATCGCGAACACTGAAGCTTTCTTT
V: TRBV29-1; D: TRBD2; size: .; J: TRBJ2-5; CDR3: CSVATSGGWEETQYF; DNA: TGCAGCGTTGCGACTAGCGGGGGGTGGGAGGAGACCCAGTACTTC
V: TRBV2; D: .; size: many; J: TRBJ2-7; CDR3: CASSETGVGYEQYF; DNA: TGTGCCAGCAGTGAAACCGGGGTAGGCTACGAGCAGTACTTC
V: TRBV7-2; D: .; size: .; J: TRBJ1-3; CDR3: CASSPRDPRAGNTIYF; DNA: TGTGCCAGCAGCCCACGGGACCCTCGGGCTGGAAACACCATATATTTT
V: TRBV12-3/TRBV12-4; D: .; size: .; J: TRBJ1-4; CDR3: CASSLGRLEKLFF; DNA: TGTGCCAGCAGTTTGGGACGTCTTGAAAAACTGTTTTTT
V: TRBV18; D: .; size: many; J: TRBJ1-1; CDR3: CASSPDYVDTEAFF; DNA: TGTGCCAGCTCACCCGATTACGTGGACACTGAAGCTTTCTTT
V: TRBV14; D: .; size: many; J: TRBJ2-1; CDR3: CASSIDPSMGQFF; DNA: TGTGCCAGCAGCATAGACCCGTCGATGGGACAGTTCTTC
V: TRBV2; D: .; size: few; J: TRBJ2-1; CDR3: CASRYRDIHNEQFF; DNA: TGTGCCAGCAGATACCGGGACATACACAATGAGCAGTTCTTC
V: TRBV30; D: TRBD1; size: many; J: TRBJ2-6; CDR3: CAWSRDRARSGANVLTF; DNA: TGTGCCTGGAGTCGTGACAGGGCCCGATCTGGGGCCAACGTCCTGACTTTC
V: TRBV7-9; D: .; size: many; J: TRBJ1-2; CDR3: CASSPMPRGGPNYGYTF; DNA: TGTGCCAGCAGCCCTATGCCCCGGGGTGGGCCGAACTATGGCTACACCTTC
V: TRBV2; D: .; size: .; J: TRBJ1-1; CDR3: CASSEIGVATEAFF; DNA: TGTGCCAGCAGTGAGATCGGGGTTGCCACTGAAGCTTTCTTT
V: TRBV6-5; D: .; size: .; J: TRBJ2-1; CDR3: CASSRETLVGVYGEQFF; DNA: TGTGCCAGCAGCCGGGAAACACTGGTAGGGGTGTATGGTGAGCAGTTCTTC